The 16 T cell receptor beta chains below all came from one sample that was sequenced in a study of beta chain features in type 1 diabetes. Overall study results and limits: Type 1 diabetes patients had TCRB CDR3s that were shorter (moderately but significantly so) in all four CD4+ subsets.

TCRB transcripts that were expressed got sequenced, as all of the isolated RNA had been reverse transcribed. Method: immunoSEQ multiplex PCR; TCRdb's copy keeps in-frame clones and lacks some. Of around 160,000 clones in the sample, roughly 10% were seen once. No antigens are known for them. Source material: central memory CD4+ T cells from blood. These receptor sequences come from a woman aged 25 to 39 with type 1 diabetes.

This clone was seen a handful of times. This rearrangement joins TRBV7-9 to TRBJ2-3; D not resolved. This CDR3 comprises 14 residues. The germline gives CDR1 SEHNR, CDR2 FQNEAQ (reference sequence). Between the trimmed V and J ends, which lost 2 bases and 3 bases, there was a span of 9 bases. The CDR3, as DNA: TGTGCCAGCAGCTTATCCCAGGCTACAGATACGCAGTATTTT. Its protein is CASSLSQATDTQYF.

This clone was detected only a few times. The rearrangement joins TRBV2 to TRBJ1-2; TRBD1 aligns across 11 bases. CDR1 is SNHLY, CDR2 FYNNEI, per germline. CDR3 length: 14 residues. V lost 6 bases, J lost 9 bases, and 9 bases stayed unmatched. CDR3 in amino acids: CASSRGTGGFRYTF. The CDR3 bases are TGTGCCAGCAGCCGCGGGACAGGGGGTTTCCGCTACACCTTC.

CDR3 sequence: CASSVDPQTDEQFF. In DNA form, the CDR3 reads TGTGCCAGCAGTGTCGACCCGCAGACAGATGAGCAGTTCTTC. The V and J genes are TRBV2 and TRBJ2-1; the D gene is possibly TRBD1 (5 bases). Germline assignment: CDR1 SNHLY and CDR2 FYNNEI. This CDR3 comprises 14 residues. V was trimmed by 4 bases and J by 8 bases, leaving 15 bases between them.

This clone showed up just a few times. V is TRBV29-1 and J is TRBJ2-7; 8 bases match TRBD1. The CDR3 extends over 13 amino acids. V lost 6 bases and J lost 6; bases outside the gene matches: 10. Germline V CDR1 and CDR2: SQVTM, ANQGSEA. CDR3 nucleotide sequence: TGCAGCGTCCAGGACCTAGGACAGGGCGAGCAGTACTTC. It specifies CSVQDLGQGEQYF.

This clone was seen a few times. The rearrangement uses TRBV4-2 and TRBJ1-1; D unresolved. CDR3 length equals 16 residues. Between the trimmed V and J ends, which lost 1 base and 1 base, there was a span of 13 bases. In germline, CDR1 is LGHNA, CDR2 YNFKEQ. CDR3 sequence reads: CASSQASQPPNTEAFF. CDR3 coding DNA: TGTGCCAGCAGCCAAGCCTCACAGCCTCCGAACACTGAAGCTTTCTTT.

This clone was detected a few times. In nucleotides, the CDR3 is TGTGCCAGCAGTTTGTCCATAGACACCATATATTTT. Translation gives CASSLSIDTIYF. V is TRBV28 and J is TRBJ1-3; no definite D call. The CDR3 totals 12 residues. The V and J ends lost 3 bases and 8 bases respectively, with 8 bases between them. Germline CDR1 and CDR2: MDHEN and SYDVKM. Full variable domain (outside the CDR3, taken from reference TRBV28 and TRBJ1-3): DVKVTQSSRYLVKRTGEKVFLECVQDMDHENMFWYRQDPGLGLRLIYFSYDVKMKEKGDIPEGYSVSREKKERFSLILESASTNQTSMYLCASSLSIDTIYFGEGSWLTVV.

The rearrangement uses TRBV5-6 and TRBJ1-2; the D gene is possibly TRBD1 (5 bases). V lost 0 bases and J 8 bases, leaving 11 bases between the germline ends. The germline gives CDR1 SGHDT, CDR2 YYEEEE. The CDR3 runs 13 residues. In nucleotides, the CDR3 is TGTGCCAGCAGCTTGGCAGGGCCGGAGGGCTACACCTTC. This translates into CASSLAGPEGYTF.

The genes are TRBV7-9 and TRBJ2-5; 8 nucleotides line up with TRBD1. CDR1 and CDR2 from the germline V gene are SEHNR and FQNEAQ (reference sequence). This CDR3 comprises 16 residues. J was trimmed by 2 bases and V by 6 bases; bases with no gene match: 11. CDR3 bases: TGTGCCAGCAGTTACGTGAAGGACAGGGCGCAAGAGACCCAGTACTTC. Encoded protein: CASSYVKDRAQETQYF. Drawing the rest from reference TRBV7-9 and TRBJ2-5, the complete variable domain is DTGVSQNPRHKITKRGQNVTFRCDPISEHNRLYWYRQTLGQGPEFLTYFQNEAQLEKSRLLSDRFSAERPKGSFSTLEIQRTEQGDSAMYLCASSYVKDRAQETQYFGPGTRLLVL.

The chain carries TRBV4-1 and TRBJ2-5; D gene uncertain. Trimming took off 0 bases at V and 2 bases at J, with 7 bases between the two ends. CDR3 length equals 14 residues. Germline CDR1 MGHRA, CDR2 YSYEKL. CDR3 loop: CASSQESSQETQYF. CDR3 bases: TGCGCCAGCAGCCAAGAATCCAGTCAAGAGACCCAGTACTTC.

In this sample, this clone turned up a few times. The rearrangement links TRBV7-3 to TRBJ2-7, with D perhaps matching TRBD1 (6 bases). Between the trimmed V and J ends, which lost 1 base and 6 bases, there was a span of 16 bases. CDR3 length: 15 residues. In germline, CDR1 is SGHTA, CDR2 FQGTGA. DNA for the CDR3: TGTGCCAGCAGCTTAAACGGCGGGTCACAGGGCGAGCAGTACTTC. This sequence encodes CASSLNGGSQGEQYF.

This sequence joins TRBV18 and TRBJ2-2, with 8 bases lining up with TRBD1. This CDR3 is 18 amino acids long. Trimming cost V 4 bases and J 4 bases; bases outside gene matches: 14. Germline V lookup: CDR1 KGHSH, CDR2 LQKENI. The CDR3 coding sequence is TGTGCCAGCTCACTCACGACAGGGGCTCATGAGTCCACCGGGGAGCTGTTTTTT. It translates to CASSLTTGAHESTGELFF.

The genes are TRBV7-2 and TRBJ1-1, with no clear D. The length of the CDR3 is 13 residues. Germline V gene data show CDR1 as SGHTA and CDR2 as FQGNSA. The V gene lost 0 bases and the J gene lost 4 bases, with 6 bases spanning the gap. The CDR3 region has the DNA TGTGCCAGCAGCTTAGCCGGGGTCACTGAAGCTTTCTTT. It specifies CASSLAGVTEAFF.

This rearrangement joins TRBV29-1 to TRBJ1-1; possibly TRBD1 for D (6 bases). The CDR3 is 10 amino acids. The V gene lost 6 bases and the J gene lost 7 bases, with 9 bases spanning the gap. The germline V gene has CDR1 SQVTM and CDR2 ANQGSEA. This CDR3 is CSVRTVEAFF. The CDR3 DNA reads TGCAGCGTAAGGACAGTTGAAGCTTTCTTT.

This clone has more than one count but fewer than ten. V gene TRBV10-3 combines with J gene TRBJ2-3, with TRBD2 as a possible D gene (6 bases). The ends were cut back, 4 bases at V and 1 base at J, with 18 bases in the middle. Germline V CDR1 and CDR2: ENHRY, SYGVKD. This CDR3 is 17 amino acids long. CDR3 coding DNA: TGTGCCATCAGTGCTGGAGCGGGCGGAAATGGCACAGATACGCAGTATTTT. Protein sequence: CAISAGAGGNGTDTQYF.

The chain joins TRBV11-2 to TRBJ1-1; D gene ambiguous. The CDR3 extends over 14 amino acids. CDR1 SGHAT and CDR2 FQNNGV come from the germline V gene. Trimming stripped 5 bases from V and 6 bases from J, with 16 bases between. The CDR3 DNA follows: TGTGCCAGCAGCCAAGATTCTCTAGGCGCTGAAGCTTTCTTT. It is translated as CASSQDSLGAEAFF.

CDR3 residues: CASSESPGRTGFEQFF. The DNA of the CDR3 is TGTGCCAGCAGTGAATCGCCGGGACGAACAGGGTTTGAGCAGTTCTTC. The chain combines TRBV25-1 with TRBJ2-1, with D perhaps matching TRBD1 (6 bases). This CDR3 comprises 16 residues. The germline CDR1 and CDR2 sequences are MGHDK and SYGVNS. Trimming removed 1 base from V and 9 bases from J, with 19 bases in between. The variable domain in full, with the rest retrieved from reference TRBV25-1 and TRBJ2-1, is EADIYQTPRYLVIGTGKKITLECSQTMGHDKMYWYQQDPGMELHLIHYSYGVNSTEKGDLSSESTVSRIRTEHFPLTLESARPSHTSQYLCASSESPGRTGFEQFFGPGTRLTVL.